This TCR beta chain was observed in a study of cytomegalovirus exposure and HLA in healthy donors. PCR primers comprised 60 Vbeta and 13 Jbeta primers. Some clones are missing from TCRdb's copy, which holds only in-frame ones; the method was immunoSEQ multiplex PCR. The sample has about 260,000 clones, around 65% seen once. A word on this clone: Its antigen is still unknown.

Findings and limits, study-wide: HLA alleles were associated with 16,951 TCR beta sequences in a later analysis at 0.05 false discovery rate.

Sequencing used PBMCs. This clonotype was sampled from a female donor in good health and CMV-seronegative.

The CDR3 bases are TGTGCTAGTGGAACGGGACAGGGGGCCGGGGAGCTGTTTTTT. Its protein is CASGTGQGAGELFF. The V gene is TRBV12-5, the J gene TRBJ2-2, with 11 bases aligning to TRBD1. Germline CDR1 is LGHNT and CDR2 is FRNRAP. J lost 6 bases, V lost 6 bases, and 3 bases had no gene match. The CDR3 consists of 14 residues.